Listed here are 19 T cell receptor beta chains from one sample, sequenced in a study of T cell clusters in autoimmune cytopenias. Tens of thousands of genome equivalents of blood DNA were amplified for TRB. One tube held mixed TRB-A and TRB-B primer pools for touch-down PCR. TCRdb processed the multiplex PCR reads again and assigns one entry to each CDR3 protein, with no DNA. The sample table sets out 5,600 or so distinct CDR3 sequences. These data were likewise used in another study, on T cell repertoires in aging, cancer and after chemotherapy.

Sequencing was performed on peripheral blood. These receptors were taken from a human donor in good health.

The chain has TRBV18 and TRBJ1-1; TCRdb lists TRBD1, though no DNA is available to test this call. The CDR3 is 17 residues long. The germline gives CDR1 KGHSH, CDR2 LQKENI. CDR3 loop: CASSPRQGSNMNTEAFF.

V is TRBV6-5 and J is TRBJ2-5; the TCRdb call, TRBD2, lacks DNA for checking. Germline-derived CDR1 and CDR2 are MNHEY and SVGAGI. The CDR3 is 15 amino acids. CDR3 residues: CASIGLAGEQETQYF.

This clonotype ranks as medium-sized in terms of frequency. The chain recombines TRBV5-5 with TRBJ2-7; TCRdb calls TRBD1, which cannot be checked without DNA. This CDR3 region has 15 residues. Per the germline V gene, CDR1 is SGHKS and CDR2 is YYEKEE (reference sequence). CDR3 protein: CASSSDRNYPYEQYF.

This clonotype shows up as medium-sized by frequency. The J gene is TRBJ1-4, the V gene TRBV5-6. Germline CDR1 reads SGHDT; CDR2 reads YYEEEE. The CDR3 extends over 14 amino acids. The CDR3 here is CASSLSERNEKLFF. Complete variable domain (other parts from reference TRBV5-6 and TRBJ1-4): DAGVTQSPTHLIKTRGQQVTLRCSPKSGHDTVSWYQQALGQGPQFIFQYYEEEERQRGNFPDRFSGHQFPNYSSELNVNALLLGDSALYLCASSLSERNEKLFFGSGTQLSVL.

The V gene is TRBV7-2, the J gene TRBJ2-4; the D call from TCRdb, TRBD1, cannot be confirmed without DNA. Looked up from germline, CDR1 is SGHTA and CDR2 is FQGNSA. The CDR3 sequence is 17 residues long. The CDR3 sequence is CASSLMAGNGAKNIQYF.

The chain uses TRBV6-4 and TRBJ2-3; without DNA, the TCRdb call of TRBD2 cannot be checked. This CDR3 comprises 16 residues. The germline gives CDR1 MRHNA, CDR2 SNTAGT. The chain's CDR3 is CASSESSTGGARTQYF.

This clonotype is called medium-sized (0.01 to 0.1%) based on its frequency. CDR3 in amino acids: CATSRDGVRVNTEAFF. The chain recombines TRBV15 with TRBJ1-1. This CDR3 comprises 16 residues. Germline V gene sequence: CDR1 LNHNV, CDR2 YYDKDF (reference sequence).

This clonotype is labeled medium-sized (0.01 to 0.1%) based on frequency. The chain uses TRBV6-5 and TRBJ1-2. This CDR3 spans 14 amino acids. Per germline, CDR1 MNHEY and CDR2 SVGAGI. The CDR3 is CASSYSRGNYGYTF.

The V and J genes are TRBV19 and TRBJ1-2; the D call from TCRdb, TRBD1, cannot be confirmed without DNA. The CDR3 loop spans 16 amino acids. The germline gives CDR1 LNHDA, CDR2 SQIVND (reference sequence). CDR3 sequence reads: CVSKQGGRYSVYGYTF.

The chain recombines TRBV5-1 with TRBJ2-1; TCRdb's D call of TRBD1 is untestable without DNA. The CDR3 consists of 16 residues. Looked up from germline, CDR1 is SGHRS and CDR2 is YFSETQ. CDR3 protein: CDSSSQDGVVSDEQFF.

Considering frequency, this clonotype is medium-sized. This CDR3 is CASSMDWRQFF. V usage is TRBV19 and J usage is TRBJ2-1. Per the germline V gene, CDR1 is LNHDA and CDR2 is SQIVND (reference sequence). The CDR3 runs to 11 residues.

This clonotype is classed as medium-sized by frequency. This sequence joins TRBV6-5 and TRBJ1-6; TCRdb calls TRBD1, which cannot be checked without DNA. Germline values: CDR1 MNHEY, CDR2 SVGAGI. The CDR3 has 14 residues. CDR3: CASSLWGVNSPLHF.

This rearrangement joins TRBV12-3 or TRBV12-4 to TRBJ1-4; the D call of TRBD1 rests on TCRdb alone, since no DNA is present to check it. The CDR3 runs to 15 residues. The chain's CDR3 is CASRPTGGANEKLFF.

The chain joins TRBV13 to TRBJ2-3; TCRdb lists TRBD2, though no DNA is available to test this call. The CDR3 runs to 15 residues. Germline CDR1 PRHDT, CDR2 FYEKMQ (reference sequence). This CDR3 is CASSSRTSGTNTQYF.

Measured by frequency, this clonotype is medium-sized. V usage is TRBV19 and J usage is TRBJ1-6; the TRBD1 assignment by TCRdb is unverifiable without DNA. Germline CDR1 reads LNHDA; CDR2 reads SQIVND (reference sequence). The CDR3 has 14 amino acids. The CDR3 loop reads CASSSRRVSSPLHF.

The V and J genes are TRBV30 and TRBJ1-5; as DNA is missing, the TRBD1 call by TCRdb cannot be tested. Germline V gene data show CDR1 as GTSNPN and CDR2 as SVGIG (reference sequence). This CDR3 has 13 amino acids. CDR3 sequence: CAWSRDSNQPQHF.

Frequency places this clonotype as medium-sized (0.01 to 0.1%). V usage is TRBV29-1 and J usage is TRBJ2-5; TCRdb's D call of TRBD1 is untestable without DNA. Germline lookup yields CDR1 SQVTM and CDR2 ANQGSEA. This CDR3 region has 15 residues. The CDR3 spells CSVPPTAGGRETQYF.

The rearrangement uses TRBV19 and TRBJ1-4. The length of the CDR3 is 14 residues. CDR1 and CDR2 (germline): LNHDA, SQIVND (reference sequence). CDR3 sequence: CASSLSGTNEKLFF.

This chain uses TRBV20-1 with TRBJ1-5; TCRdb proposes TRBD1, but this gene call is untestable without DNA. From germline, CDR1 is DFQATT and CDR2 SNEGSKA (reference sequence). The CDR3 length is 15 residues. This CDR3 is CSATIQGGINQPQHF.